The clone carrying this TCR beta chain was counted a single time. Its specificity is not known. This entry belongs to a study of shared clonotypes between healthy human individuals. Overall study results and limits: Rarefaction exposed incomplete sorted-subset sequencing despite large depth. Investigators expected sequencing depth to affect clonotype sharing among donors.

Original data processing: ImmunoSEQ junction-only sequences lacked quality scores, so their filtering differed. Some clones are missing from TCRdb's copy, which holds only in-frame ones; the method was immunoSEQ multiplex PCR. Clone size and the V and J calls come from that table; the DNA yielded D and trimming. The table records around 320,000 clones, around nine tenths of them present only once. CDR1 is ENHRY, CDR2 SYGVKD, per germline. Trimming pared 0 bases from V and 0 bases from J, leaving 13 bases between. CDR3 size: 17 residues. V is TRBV10-3 and J is TRBJ2-3; D not resolved. The receptor comes from a man aged 18 to 30 in good health. Sequencing was carried out using memory CD8+ T cells sorted from blood. Described subset: CD45RO+ cells pooled with CCR7-negative TemRA cells. The CDR3 coding sequence is TGTGCCATCAGTGAGTCCCTCTTGGATTCTAGCACAGATACGCAGTATTTT. It is translated as CAISESLLDSSTDTQYF.